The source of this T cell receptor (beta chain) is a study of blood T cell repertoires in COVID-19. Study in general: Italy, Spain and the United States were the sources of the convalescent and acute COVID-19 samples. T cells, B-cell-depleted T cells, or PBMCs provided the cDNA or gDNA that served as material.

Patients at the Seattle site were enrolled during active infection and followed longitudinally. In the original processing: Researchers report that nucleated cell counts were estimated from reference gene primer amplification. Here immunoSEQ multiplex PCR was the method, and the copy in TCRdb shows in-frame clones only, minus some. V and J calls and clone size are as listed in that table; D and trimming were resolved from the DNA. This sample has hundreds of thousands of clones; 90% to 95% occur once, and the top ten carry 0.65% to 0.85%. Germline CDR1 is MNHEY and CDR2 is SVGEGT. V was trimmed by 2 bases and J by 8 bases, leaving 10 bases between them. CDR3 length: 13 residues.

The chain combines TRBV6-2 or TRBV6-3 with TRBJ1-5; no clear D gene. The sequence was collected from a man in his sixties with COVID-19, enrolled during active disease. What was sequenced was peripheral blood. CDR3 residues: CASSYRGQEPQHF. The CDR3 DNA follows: TGTGCCAGCAGTTACCGGGGTCAGGAGCCCCAGCATTTT.